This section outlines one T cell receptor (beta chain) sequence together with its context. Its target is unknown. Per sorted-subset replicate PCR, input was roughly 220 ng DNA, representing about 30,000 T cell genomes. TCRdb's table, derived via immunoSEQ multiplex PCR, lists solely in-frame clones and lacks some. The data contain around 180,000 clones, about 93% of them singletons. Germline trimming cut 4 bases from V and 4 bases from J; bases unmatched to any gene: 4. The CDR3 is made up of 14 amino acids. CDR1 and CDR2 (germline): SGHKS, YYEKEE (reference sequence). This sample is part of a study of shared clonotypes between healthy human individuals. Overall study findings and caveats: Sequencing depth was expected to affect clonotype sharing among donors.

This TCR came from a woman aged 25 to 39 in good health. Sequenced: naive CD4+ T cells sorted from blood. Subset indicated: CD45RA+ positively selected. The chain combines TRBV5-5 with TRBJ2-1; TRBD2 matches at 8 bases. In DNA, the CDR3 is TGTGCCAGCAGCGGAGGACTAGCTTACAATGAGCAGTTCTTC. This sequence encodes CASSGGLAYNEQFF.